Listed below are T cell receptor beta chains from one sample, sequenced in a study of regulatory T cells in long-lasting Graves disease. One entry per CDR3 protein, called by TCRdb with MiXCR from the multiplex PCR reads. Of 400,000 to 450,000 distinct CDR3 sequences in the sample, 15% were seen once. This same sample was also part of a study on T cells in Graves' hyperthyroidism and ophthalmopathy.

The sequenced sample was peripheral blood mononuclear cells (PBMCs), obtained at new diagnosis, from a patient treated with antithyroid drugs. The receptor source for this set is a woman aged 30 to 39 with Graves disease. CDR3s include the opening cysteine and the closing phenylalanine or tryptophan. Each record gives: D gene, clone size, V gene, J gene, CDR3 protein, CDR3 DNA. The D gene is left open where the match is weak. Clone size is shown for a subset of rows, as once, few, many or a class of expanded clone.

D: -
size: -
V: TRBV5-1
J: TRBJ2-5
CDR3: CASSLFQGPGETQYF
DNA: TGCGCCAGCAGCTTGTTCCAGGGTCCCGGTGAGACCCAGTACTTC

D: -
size: many
V: TRBV20-1
J: TRBJ2-7
CDR3: CSAQRPSGPTYEQYF
DNA: TGCAGTGCTCAGAGGCCCAGCGGGCCGACCTACGAGCAGTACTTC

D: TRBD1
size: -
V: TRBV6-2/TRBV6-3
J: TRBJ2-3
CDR3: CASTLETGDTDTQYF
DNA: TGTGCCAGCACCCTAGAGACAGGGGACACAGATACGCAGTATTTT

D: TRBD1
size: few
V: TRBV10-2
J: TRBJ2-1
CDR3: CASSRGQGAGGNEQFF
DNA: TGCGCCAGCAGCAGAGGGCAGGGGGCAGGAGGAAATGAGCAGTTCTTC

D: -
size: many
V: TRBV20-1
J: TRBJ1-1
CDR3: CSVRHGNTEAFF
DNA: TGCAGTGTCAGACACGGGAACACTGAAGCTTTCTTT

D: -
size: -
V: TRBV30
J: TRBJ1-1
CDR3: CAWSVRWDSEAFF
DNA: TGTGCCTGGAGTGTGAGGTGGGACTCTGAAGCTTTCTTT

D: TRBD2
size: -
V: TRBV7-9
J: TRBJ2-7
CDR3: CASSFIAGSYEQYF
DNA: TGTGCCAGCAGCTTTATAGCGGGGAGCTACGAGCAGTACTTC

D: -
size: -
V: TRBV20-1
J: TRBJ2-3
CDR3: CSAYQTGRGNTDTQYF
DNA: TGCAGTGCCTACCAGACTGGGCGGGGTAACACAGATACGCAGTATTTT

D: -
size: -
V: TRBV11-3
J: TRBJ2-3
CDR3: CASSSPKGVDTQYF
DNA: TGTGCCAGCAGCTCCCCGAAGGGGGTGGATACGCAGTATTTT

D: TRBD1
size: few
V: TRBV3-1
J: TRBJ2-3
CDR3: CASSLSPGTGGRTDTQYF
DNA: TGTGCCAGCAGCCTTTCACCGGGGACAGGGGGCAGGACAGATACGCAGTATTTT

D: TRBD1
size: many
V: TRBV24-1
J: TRBJ1-1
CDR3: CATSDRDREAFF
DNA: TGTGCCACCAGTGACCGGGACAGAGAAGCTTTCTTT

D: TRBD2
size: many
V: TRBV13
J: TRBJ2-5
CDR3: CASSLRTSGSEETQYF
DNA: TGTGCCAGCAGCCTACGGACTAGCGGGAGTGAAGAGACCCAGTACTTC

D: TRBD2
size: -
V: TRBV27
J: TRBJ2-1
CDR3: CASSLSGLAANYNEQFF
DNA: TGTGCCAGCAGTTTATCGGGACTAGCAGCTAACTACAATGAGCAGTTCTTC

D: -
size: many
V: TRBV11-2
J: TRBJ2-2
CDR3: CASSKWDTGELFF
DNA: TGTGCCAGCAGCAAATGGGACACCGGGGAGCTGTTTTTT

D: TRBD1
size: -
V: TRBV27
J: TRBJ2-1
CDR3: CASSTGTDYYNEQFF
DNA: TGTGCCAGCAGCACCGGGACAGACTACTACAATGAGCAGTTCTTC

D: -
size: many
V: TRBV18
J: TRBJ2-7
CDR3: CASSPGLQRGEQYF
DNA: TGTGCCAGCTCACCAGGCCTCCAGAGGGGCGAGCAGTACTTC

D: TRBD1
size: few
V: TRBV19
J: TRBJ2-6
CDR3: CASSLTGTGSGANVLTF
DNA: TGTGCCAGTAGTCTCACGGGGACAGGCTCTGGGGCCAACGTCCTGACTTTC

D: TRBD1
size: few
V: TRBV10-2
J: TRBJ2-1
CDR3: CASSAGTGISTFSYNEQFF
DNA: TGCGCCAGCAGTGCTGGGACAGGGATTTCCACGTTTTCCTACAATGAGCAGTTCTTC

D: TRBD1
size: many
V: TRBV11-2
J: TRBJ2-2
CDR3: CASSTGGGFAGELFF
DNA: TGTGCCAGCAGCACAGGGGGCGGCTTCGCCGGGGAGCTGTTTTTT

D: -
size: few
V: TRBV15
J: TRBJ1-4
CDR3: CATSRGQREKLFF
DNA: TGTGCCACCAGCCGAGGACAGAGGGAAAAACTGTTTTTT

D: TRBD1
size: many
V: TRBV12-3/TRBV12-4
J: TRBJ2-5
CDR3: CASSHDRGEETQYF
DNA: TGTGCCAGCAGTCATGACAGGGGGGAAGAGACCCAGTACTTC

D: -
size: few
V: TRBV30
J: TRBJ2-4
CDR3: CAWRDSLLAKNIQYF
DNA: TGTGCCTGGAGGGACAGTTTACTAGCCAAAAACATTCAGTACTTC

D: -
size: many
V: TRBV18
J: TRBJ1-4
CDR3: CASSPPATGKSAGEKLFF
DNA: TGTGCCAGCTCACCACCGGCGACCGGGAAGTCCGCGGGGGAAAAACTGTTTTTT

D: -
size: few
V: TRBV20-1
J: TRBJ1-6
CDR3: CSARGGGTPLHF
DNA: TGCAGTGCTAGAGGAGGGGGTACACCCCTCCACTTT

D: -
size: many
V: TRBV28
J: TRBJ1-5
CDR3: CASEHSNQPQHF
DNA: TGTGCCAGCGAACATAGCAATCAGCCCCAGCATTTT

D: TRBD1
size: -
V: TRBV7-9
J: TRBJ2-3
CDR3: CASSIQGAPIDTQYF
DNA: TGTGCCAGCAGCATACAGGGGGCGCCGATAGATACGCAGTATTTT

D: -
size: many
V: TRBV6-1
J: TRBJ1-2
CDR3: CASSIGGVNYGYTF
DNA: TGTGCCAGCTCCATAGGGGGAGTTAACTATGGCTACACCTTC

D: -
size: many
V: TRBV20-1
J: TRBJ2-5
CDR3: CSAPAGQVQETQYF
DNA: TGCAGTGCTCCGGCTGGGCAGGTCCAAGAGACCCAGTACTTC

D: -
size: few
V: TRBV27
J: TRBJ2-1
CDR3: CASSLLGDPYNEQFF
DNA: TGTGCCAGCAGTTTACTTGGGGACCCATACAATGAGCAGTTCTTC

D: -
size: many
V: TRBV6-1
J: TRBJ1-2
CDR3: CASSVESSNYGYTF
DNA: TGTGCCAGCAGTGTCGAGTCTTCGAACTATGGCTACACCTTC

D: TRBD1
size: -
V: TRBV28
J: TRBJ2-7
CDR3: CASSPGQSAYYEQYF
DNA: TGTGCCAGCAGTCCGGGACAGAGCGCTTACTACGAGCAGTACTTC

D: TRBD2
size: many
V: TRBV7-9
J: TRBJ2-3
CDR3: CASSLPGGGGKQYF
DNA: TGTGCCAGCAGCTTACCCGGCGGGGGAGGAAAGCAGTATTTT

D: -
size: -
V: TRBV10-1
J: TRBJ2-7
CDR3: CATQRGATYEQYF
DNA: TGCGCCACCCAAAGGGGGGCCACCTACGAGCAGTACTTC

D: TRBD1
size: few
V: TRBV29-1
J: TRBJ2-3
CDR3: CSVERGPDTQYF
DNA: TGCAGCGTTGAAAGGGGGCCAGATACGCAGTATTTT

D: -
size: many
V: TRBV12-3/TRBV12-4
J: TRBJ1-4
CDR3: CASSSEEKLFF
DNA: TGTGCCAGCAGTTCCGAGGAAAAACTGTTTTTT

D: TRBD2
size: many
V: TRBV5-1
J: TRBJ2-1
CDR3: CASSLAHTLAGSYNEQFF
DNA: TGCGCCAGCAGCTTGGCCCACACACTAGCGGGAAGCTACAATGAGCAGTTCTTC

D: TRBD2
size: -
V: TRBV20-1
J: TRBJ2-5
CDR3: CSARRGTSGMRETQYF
DNA: TGCAGTGCTAGGAGGGGGACTAGCGGGATGAGGGAGACCCAGTACTTC

D: -
size: few
V: TRBV5-1
J: TRBJ2-2
CDR3: CASSFGEDTGELFF
DNA: TGCGCCAGCAGCTTTGGAGAAGACACCGGGGAGCTGTTTTTT

D: -
size: many
V: TRBV2
J: TRBJ2-7
CDR3: CASTDFPATYEQYF
DNA: TGTGCCAGCACAGATTTCCCAGCCACGTACGAGCAGTACTTC

D: -
size: many
V: TRBV20-1
J: TRBJ1-5
CDR3: CSARDSRGFINQPQHF
DNA: TGCAGTGCTAGGGATTCCCGGGGCTTCATCAATCAGCCCCAGCATTTT